A selection of T cell receptor beta chains follows, all from one sample in a study of blood T cells in healthy people across ages. Using its own MiXCR run on the 5' RACE reads, TCRdb lists one record per CDR3 protein. Here the sample spans over 1,500,000 distinct CDR3 sequences, roughly two fifths being singletons. Sequencing used blood. The receptors here all came from a human donor in good health. Each CDR3 is given with its conserved first and last residue. Each record gives: clone size, J gene, V gene, D gene, CDR3 DNA, CDR3 protein. The D gene is left open where the match is weak. Only some rows state a clone size, as once, few, many or a class for expanded clones.

>few|TRBJ1-6|TRBV7-2|.
TGTGCCAGCAGCTTAGATCCGGGGGCAGGGTCACCCCTCCACTTT
CASSLDPGAGSPLHF
>.|TRBJ1-1|TRBV5-5|TRBD1
TGTGCCAGCAGCGACGGGACAGGGTCGTTGCTGGGCGGGAGGAACACTGAAGCTTTCTTT
CASSDGTGSLLGGRNTEAFF
>few|TRBJ2-5|TRBV7-2|.
TGTGCCAGCAGCTTAGAATCGGGGGCCAGGGGTCAAGAGACCCAGTACTTC
CASSLESGARGQETQYF
>few|TRBJ2-7|TRBV10-2|.
TGCGCCTCCTCCGGGACAATCTACGAGCAGTACTTC
CASSGTIYEQYF
>.|TRBJ2-5|TRBV12-3/TRBV12-4|.
TGTGCCAGCAGCCCTAGGTGGCAAGAGACCCAGTACTTC
CASSPRWQETQYF
>few|TRBJ1-2|TRBV7-2|.
TGTGCCAGCAGCTTAGTCCGTCAGGGGTTCAACTATGGCTACACCTTC
CASSLVRQGFNYGYTF
>.|TRBJ2-7|TRBV29-1|.
TGCAGCGTTGAACGGTTTGAGCAGTACTTC
CSVERFEQYF
>.|TRBJ2-5|TRBV10-3|.
TGTGCCATCAGTGAGGGTGGGGGCCTCCCGGCGGAGACCCAGTACTTC
CAISEGGGLPAETQYF
>few|TRBJ1-4|TRBV5-1|.
TGCGCCAGCAGCTTGGGGGGGTTGAAATCTAATGAAAAACTGTTTTTT
CASSLGGLKSNEKLFF
>few|TRBJ1-5|TRBV12-3/TRBV12-4|TRBD1
TGTGCCAGCAGTTTGGACAGGCGGGTTCAGCCCCAGCATTTT
CASSLDRRVQPQHF
>.|TRBJ1-2|TRBV6-2/TRBV6-3|.
TGTGCCAGCACCTCGACAGCAAATCCCTATGGCTACACCTTC
CASTSTANPYGYTF
>.|TRBJ1-2|TRBV25-1|.
TGTGCCAGCAGTGAGACAGGCCGTAACTATGGCTACACCTTC
CASSETGRNYGYTF
>.|TRBJ2-1|TRBV9|.
TGTGCCAGCAGCGTAGACTATGCGGAACCTCACAATGAGCAGTTCTTC
CASSVDYAEPHNEQFF
>once|TRBJ2-3|TRBV2|.
TGTGCCAGCCCCCCGCTAGAGGGGTACACAGATACGCAGTATTTT
CASPPLEGYTDTQYF
>.|TRBJ1-2|TRBV20-1|.
TGCAGTGCTAGAGTTTCGGGACTGAGCTATGGCTACACCTTC
CSARVSGLSYGYTF
>few|TRBJ2-2|TRBV6-5|.
TGTGCCAGCAGGGCAGGGGTTGAAATGAACACCGGGGAGCTGTTTTTT
CASRAGVEMNTGELFF
>.|TRBJ1-1|TRBV29-1|.
TGCAGCGTTGTTGCCAGGGTGACTGAAGCTTTCTTT
CSVVARVTEAFF
>.|TRBJ2-7|TRBV11-1|TRBD1
TGTGCCAGCAGCCAAGTGACAGGGCCGAGCTACGAGCAGTACTTC
CASSQVTGPSYEQYF
>.|TRBJ2-7|TRBV6-5|.
TGTGCCAGCAGTTACTCGATACGACCATCCTACGAGCAGTACTTC
CASSYSIRPSYEQYF
>.|TRBJ2-7|TRBV6-2/TRBV6-3|TRBD2
TGTGCCAGCAGTAGCGGGGTAGCCTACGAGCAGTACTTC
CASSSGVAYEQYF
>.|TRBJ1-3|TRBV6-5|TRBD1
TGTGCCAGCAGTACAGGGGGCTCAGGTGGAAACACCATATATTTT
CASSTGGSGGNTIYF
>.|TRBJ1-2|TRBV7-6|.
TGTGCCAGCAGCTCTACAGGGTTGGGGGATGGCTACACCTTC
CASSSTGLGDGYTF
>few|TRBJ2-7|TRBV20-1|.
TGCAGTGCAATCTCATTCTACGAGCAGTACTTC
CSAISFYEQYF
>.|TRBJ1-3|TRBV7-9|TRBD1
TGTGCCAGCAGGAGAATTACCGGGACAGGGGGAAACACCATATATTTT
CASRRITGTGGNTIYF
>few|TRBJ1-6|TRBV7-8|.
TGTGCCAGCAGCCCTAGGCGGGACGGGAATAATTCACCCCTCCACTTT
CASSPRRDGNNSPLHF
>.|TRBJ1-1|TRBV4-2|.
TGTGCCAGCAGCCAAGCCAGCTATGAAGCTTTCTTT
CASSQASYEAFF
>.|TRBJ2-7|TRBV2|.
TGTGCCAGCGGATCCGTCCACGAGCAGTACTTC
CASGSVHEQYF
>.|TRBJ1-2|TRBV28|.
TGTGCCAGCTCCGAAGGGAGGGTGGGCTATGGCTACACCTTC
CASSEGRVGYGYTF
>.|TRBJ1-2|TRBV3-1|TRBD1
TGTGCCAGCAGCCAACCAGGGGACAGCTATGGCTACACCTTC
CASSQPGDSYGYTF
>.|TRBJ2-1|TRBV6-5|TRBD2
TGTGCCAGCAGTTACTTCGGGACTAGCGGGGCTAGCTCCTACAATGAGCAGTTCTTC
CASSYFGTSGASSYNEQFF
>.|TRBJ1-6|TRBV6-2/TRBV6-3|.
TGTGCCAGCAGTTCCTCCGGGTCTAATTCACCCCTCCACTTT
CASSSSGSNSPLHF
>many|TRBJ2-3|TRBV7-2|.
TGTGCCAGCAGTAGGGACTCCAACACAGATACGCAGTATTTT
CASSRDSNTDTQYF
>few|TRBJ1-2|TRBV6-6|.
TGTGCCAGCAGCCAGGACAGTTCACGATCTAACTATGGCTACACCTTC
CASSQDSSRSNYGYTF
>few|TRBJ2-4|TRBV30|TRBD1
TGTGCCTGGAGTCCTAGGGACAGTAAAAACATTCAGTACTTC
CAWSPRDSKNIQYF
>many|TRBJ1-5|TRBV27|.
TGTGCCAGCAGTTTTGGCAGTAGCAATCAGCCCCAGCATTTT
CASSFGSSNQPQHF
>few|TRBJ2-1|TRBV20-1|TRBD2
TGCAGTGCCCTGCGACTAGCGGGGGTCCTCAATGAGCAGTTCTTC
CSALRLAGVLNEQFF
>.|TRBJ2-3|TRBV7-6|.
TGTGCCAGCAGCTTAAGGGCAGGGGCCGACACAGATACGCAGTATTTT
CASSLRAGADTDTQYF
>few|TRBJ2-1|TRBV6-2/TRBV6-3|.
TGTGCCAGCACGGGGAGTTGGGGCTCCTACAATGAGCAGTTCTTC
CASTGSWGSYNEQFF
>.|TRBJ2-5|TRBV6-2/TRBV6-3|TRBD1
TGTGCCAGCAGACGGACAGGATCAACAGAGACCCAGTACTTC
CASRRTGSTETQYF
>.|TRBJ2-5|TRBV10-3|TRBD1
TGTGCCAACGCCCGAACAGGGGGTCCCGGGGAGACCCAGTACTTC
CANARTGGPGETQYF
>.|TRBJ1-5|TRBV21-1|.
TGTGCCAGCAGCAAAAGGACAATAGGGAATCAGCCCCAGCATTTT
CASSKRTIGNQPQHF
>.|TRBJ2-1|TRBV11-3|TRBD2
TGTGCCAGCAGCGCAACGGGGGGGCCTCATGAGCAGTTCTTC
CASSATGGPHEQFF
>.|TRBJ1-4|TRBV7-9|TRBD1
TGTGCCAGCAGCTCAGGGGGATCCGCAACTAATGAAAAACTGTTTTTT
CASSSGGSATNEKLFF
>.|TRBJ2-1|TRBV20-1|TRBD2
TGCAGTGCTTTTCGTAGCGGGAGGGATGAGCAGTTCTTC
CSAFRSGRDEQFF
>.|TRBJ2-4|TRBV25-1|.
TGTGCCAGCAGTGAACTCATGGGGACGGCGTGGGAAACCCAGTACTTC
CASSELMGTAWETQYF
>few|TRBJ2-5|TRBV5-1|TRBD1
TGCGCCAGCAGCTTGGGGGACAGGGATAAAGAGACCCAGTACTTC
CASSLGDRDKETQYF
>.|TRBJ2-3|TRBV9|TRBD2
TGTGCCAGCAGCCCCGGGGGGGCTCCAGATACGCAGTATTTT
CASSPGGAPDTQYF
>few|TRBJ2-3|TRBV7-6|.
TGTGCCAGCAGCTTCAGGACAATCACAGATACGCAGTATTTT
CASSFRTITDTQYF
>.|TRBJ2-5|TRBV7-9|.
TGTGCCAGCAGCTCGGGGTCGGCCTGGTACCAAGAGACCCAGTACTTC
CASSSGSAWYQETQYF